Reported below is one TCR beta chain. Germline CDR1 and CDR2: SGHVS and FNYEAQ. V trimming: 5 bases; J trimming: 5 bases; junction bases outside the gene matches: 3. This CDR3 contains 14 residues. Original data processing: Reference gene primer amplification in the assay estimated nucleated cell counts. Using immunoSEQ multiplex PCR, the repertoire was profiled, and TCRdb retains in-frame clones only, with some absent. The V and J calls and the clone size are those of that table, but D and trimming were determined from the DNA. The sample includes roughly 230,000 clones, roughly 85% seen only once; the top ten take roughly 5%. The data originate from a study of blood T cell repertoires in COVID-19. Study overall: T cells, B-cell-depleted T cells, or PBMCs provided the cDNA or gDNA that served as material.

This rearrangement joins TRBV7-6 to TRBJ1-6; TRBD1 agrees at 7 bases. The TCR was taken from a man aged 45-65 years with COVID-19, enrolled during active disease. Specimen: peripheral blood. The CDR3 DNA reads as TGTGCCAGCAGCGTGGGACAGAATAATTCACCCCTCCACTTT. Translating gives CASSVGQNNSPLHF.